This T cell receptor (beta chain) was sequenced in a study of blood T cell repertoires in COVID-19. About the research overall: Nucleic acid was either cDNA or gDNA, and it came from T cells, B-cell-depleted T cells, or PBMCs.

Sequencing was performed with immunoSEQ multiplex PCR; in TCRdb, only in-frame clones are kept and a portion is missing. This sample carries 100,000 to 150,000 clones, 65% to 90% of them seen once, and the ten largest clones take around 6.3%. This CDR3 comprises 15 residues. Germline assignment: CDR1 SGHTA and CDR2 FQGTGA. Trimming removed 3 bases at V and 3 bases at J, with 14 bases between. The chain is built from TRBV7-3 and TRBJ2-5; a weak D match, TRBD1 (6 bases). The receptor comes from an elderly man with active or convalescent COVID-19. Sequencing was carried out using peripheral blood. The CDR3 spells CASSFTGTPEETQYF. The CDR3 DNA is TGTGCCAGCAGCTTTACGGGGACACCTGAAGAGACCCAGTACTTC.